Sequencing of this TCR beta chain was carried out in a study of blood T cell repertoires in COVID-19. Study in general: Some COVID-19 samples were acute and others convalescent; all came from the United States, Italy and Spain. PBMCs, B-cell-depleted T cells, or T cells were the source of the cDNA or gDNA that made up the material.

Per germline, CDR1 SGHRS and CDR2 YFSETQ. Losses at the gene ends were 5 bases for V and 4 bases for J; bases not matched to a gene: 3. The CDR3 consists of 14 residues. As processed by the authors: How many nucleated cells were present was estimated from reference gene primer amplification. Sequenced by immunoSEQ multiplex PCR; TCRdb stores in-frame clones only, minus some. Clone size and V and J calls were adopted from that table, with D and trimming inferred from the DNA. Among 70,000 or so clones listed, 90% were seen once. The sample consisted of peripheral blood. The genes are TRBV5-1 and TRBJ2-3, with 11 nucleotides matching TRBD2. This receptor was identified in a young woman with acute or convalescent COVID-19. CDR3: CASRLAGVPDTQYF. The CDR3 DNA sequence: TGCGCCAGCAGACTAGCGGGGGTGCCAGATACGCAGTATTTT.